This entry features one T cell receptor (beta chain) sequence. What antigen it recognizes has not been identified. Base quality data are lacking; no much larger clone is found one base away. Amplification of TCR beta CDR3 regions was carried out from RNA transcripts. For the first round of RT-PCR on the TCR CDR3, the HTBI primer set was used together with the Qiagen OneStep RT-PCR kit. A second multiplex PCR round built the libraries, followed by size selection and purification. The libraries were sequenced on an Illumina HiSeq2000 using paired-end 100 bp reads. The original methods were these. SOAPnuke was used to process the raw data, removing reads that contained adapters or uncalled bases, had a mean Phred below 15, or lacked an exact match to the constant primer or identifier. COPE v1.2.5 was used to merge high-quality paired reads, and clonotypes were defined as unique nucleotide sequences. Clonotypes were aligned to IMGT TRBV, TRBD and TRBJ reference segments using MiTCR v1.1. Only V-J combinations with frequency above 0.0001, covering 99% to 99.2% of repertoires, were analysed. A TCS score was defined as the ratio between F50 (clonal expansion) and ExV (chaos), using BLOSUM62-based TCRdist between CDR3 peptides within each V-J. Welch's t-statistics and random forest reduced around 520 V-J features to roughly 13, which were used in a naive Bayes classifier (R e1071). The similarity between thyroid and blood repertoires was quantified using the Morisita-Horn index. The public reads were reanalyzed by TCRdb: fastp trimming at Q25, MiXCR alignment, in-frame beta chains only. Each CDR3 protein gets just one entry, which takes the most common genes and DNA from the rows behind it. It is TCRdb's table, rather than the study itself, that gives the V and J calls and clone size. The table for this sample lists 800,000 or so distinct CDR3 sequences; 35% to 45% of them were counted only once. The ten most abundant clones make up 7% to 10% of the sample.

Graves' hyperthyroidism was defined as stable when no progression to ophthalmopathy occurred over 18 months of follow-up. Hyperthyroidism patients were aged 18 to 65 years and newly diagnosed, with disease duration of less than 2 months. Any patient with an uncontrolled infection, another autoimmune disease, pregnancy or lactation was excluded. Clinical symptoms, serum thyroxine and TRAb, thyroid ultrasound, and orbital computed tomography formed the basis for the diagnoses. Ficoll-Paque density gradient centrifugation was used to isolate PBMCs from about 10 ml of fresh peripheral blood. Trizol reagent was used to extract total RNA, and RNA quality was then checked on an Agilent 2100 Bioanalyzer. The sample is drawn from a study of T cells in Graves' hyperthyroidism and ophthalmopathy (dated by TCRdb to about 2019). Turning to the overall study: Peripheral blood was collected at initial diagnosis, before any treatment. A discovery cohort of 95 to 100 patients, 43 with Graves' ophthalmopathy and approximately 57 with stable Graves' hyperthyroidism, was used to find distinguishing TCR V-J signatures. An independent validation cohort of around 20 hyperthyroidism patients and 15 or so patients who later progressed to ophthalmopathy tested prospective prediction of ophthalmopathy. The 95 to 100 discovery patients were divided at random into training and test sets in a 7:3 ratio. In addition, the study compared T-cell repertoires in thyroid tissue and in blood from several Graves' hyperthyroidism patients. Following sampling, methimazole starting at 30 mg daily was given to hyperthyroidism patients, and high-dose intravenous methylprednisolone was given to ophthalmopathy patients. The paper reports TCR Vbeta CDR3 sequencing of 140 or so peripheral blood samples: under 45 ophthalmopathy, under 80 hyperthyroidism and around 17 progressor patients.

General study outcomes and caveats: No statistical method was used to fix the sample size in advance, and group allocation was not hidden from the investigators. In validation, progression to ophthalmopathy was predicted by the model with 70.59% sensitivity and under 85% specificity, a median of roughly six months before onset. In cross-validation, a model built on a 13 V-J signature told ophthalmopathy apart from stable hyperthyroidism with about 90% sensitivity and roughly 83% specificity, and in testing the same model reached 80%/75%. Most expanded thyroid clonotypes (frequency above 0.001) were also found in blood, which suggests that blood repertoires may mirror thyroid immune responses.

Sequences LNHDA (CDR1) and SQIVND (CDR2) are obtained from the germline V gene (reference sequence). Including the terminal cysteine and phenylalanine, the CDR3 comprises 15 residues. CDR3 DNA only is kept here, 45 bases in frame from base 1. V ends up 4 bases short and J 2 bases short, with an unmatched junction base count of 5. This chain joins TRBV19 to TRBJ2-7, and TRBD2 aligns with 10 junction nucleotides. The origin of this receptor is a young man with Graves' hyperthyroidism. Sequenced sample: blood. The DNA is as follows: TGTGCCAGTAGTAGGGTAGCGGGAGGTACCTACGAGCAGTACTTC. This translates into CASSRVAGGTYEQYF.